This is a list of T cell receptor beta chains from one sample in a study of blood T cells in healthy people across ages. TCRdb fed the 5' RACE reads into MiXCR, producing one record per CDR3 protein. The data show more than 550,000 distinct CDR3 sequences, 20% to 25% seen once. Input material: blood. Receptors originate from a man in his sixties or seventies in good health. Both conserved end residues are part of each CDR3. A D gene is named only where the DNA matches it firmly. Expanded clones get a size class; other rows say once, few or many, or leave the size out.

d_call: TRBD2
v_call: TRBV24-1
clone_size: few
j_call: TRBJ2-1
cdr3_aa: CATSELAGGLHNEQFF
cdr3_nt: TGTGCCACCAGTGAGTTAGCGGGAGGGCTACACAATGAGCAGTTCTTC

d_call: .
v_call: TRBV20-1
clone_size: few
j_call: TRBJ1-5
cdr3_aa: CSARDRAGAGRNQPQHF
cdr3_nt: TGCAGTGCTAGAGATCGTGCAGGGGCTGGGCGCAATCAGCCCCAGCATTTT

d_call: .
v_call: TRBV18
clone_size: many
j_call: TRBJ2-3
cdr3_aa: CASSRPGTDTQYF
cdr3_nt: TGTGCCAGCAGTCGCCCAGGGACAGATACGCAGTATTTT

d_call: .
v_call: TRBV12-3/TRBV12-4
clone_size: many
j_call: TRBJ1-6
cdr3_aa: CASSFKRGHSFSPLHF
cdr3_nt: TGTGCCAGCAGTTTCAAACGGGGACATTCGTTTTCACCCCTCCACTTT

d_call: .
v_call: TRBV20-1
clone_size: .
j_call: TRBJ1-5
cdr3_aa: CSAPPGQERPQHF
cdr3_nt: TGCAGTGCCCCACCGGGGCAGGAGCGGCCCCAGCATTTT

d_call: TRBD1
v_call: TRBV6-5
clone_size: .
j_call: TRBJ2-1
cdr3_aa: CASSYSNPQGSSYNEQFF
cdr3_nt: TGTGCCAGCAGTTACTCTAACCCACAGGGGAGCTCCTACAATGAGCAGTTCTTC

d_call: .
v_call: TRBV7-9
clone_size: few
j_call: TRBJ1-2
cdr3_aa: CASSLAGSPYGYTF
cdr3_nt: TGTGCCAGCAGCTTAGCAGGGTCCCCATATGGCTACACCTTC

d_call: .
v_call: TRBV5-1
clone_size: .
j_call: TRBJ2-3
cdr3_aa: CASSLGRPTDTQYF
cdr3_nt: TGCGCCAGCAGCTTGGGGAGACCCACAGATACGCAGTATTTT

d_call: .
v_call: TRBV20-1
clone_size: many
j_call: TRBJ1-4
cdr3_aa: CSARVGANEKLFF
cdr3_nt: TGCAGTGCTAGAGTAGGGGCTAATGAAAAACTGTTTTTT

d_call: .
v_call: TRBV6-5
clone_size: once
j_call: TRBJ1-1
cdr3_aa: CASSYPDRRGTEAFF
cdr3_nt: TGTGCCAGCAGTTACCCGGACCGCCGAGGGACTGAAGCTTTCTTT

d_call: .
v_call: TRBV5-8
clone_size: .
j_call: TRBJ2-5
cdr3_aa: CASSLEPGKTQYF
cdr3_nt: TGTGCCAGCAGCTTGGAGCCGGGGAAGACCCAGTACTTC

d_call: .
v_call: TRBV4-1
clone_size: few
j_call: TRBJ2-5
cdr3_aa: CASSQEGTASPQETQYF
cdr3_nt: TGCGCCAGCAGCCAAGAAGGAACGGCCTCTCCCCAGGAGACCCAGTACTTC

d_call: .
v_call: TRBV5-1
clone_size: few
j_call: TRBJ2-7
cdr3_aa: CASSRPPQGTEQYF
cdr3_nt: TGCGCCAGCAGCCGACCTCCACAGGGTACCGAGCAGTACTTC

d_call: .
v_call: TRBV5-1
clone_size: .
j_call: TRBJ1-1
cdr3_aa: CASSERGGMNTEAFF
cdr3_nt: TGCGCCAGCAGCGAACGGGGGGGGATGAACACTGAAGCTTTCTTT

d_call: .
v_call: TRBV6-1
clone_size: few
j_call: TRBJ2-5
cdr3_aa: CASSELLSQTQYF
cdr3_nt: TGTGCCAGCAGTGAACTCCTATCCCAGACCCAGTACTTC

d_call: .
v_call: TRBV7-9
clone_size: .
j_call: TRBJ1-1
cdr3_aa: CASRQHMNTEAFF
cdr3_nt: TGTGCCAGCAGGCAACACATGAACACTGAAGCTTTCTTT

d_call: .
v_call: TRBV4-3
clone_size: many
j_call: TRBJ2-3
cdr3_aa: CASSQGRLDTDTQYF
cdr3_nt: TGCGCCAGCAGCCAAGGTCGGCTGGATACAGATACGCAGTATTTT

d_call: TRBD2
v_call: TRBV24-1
clone_size: .
j_call: TRBJ2-2
cdr3_aa: CATSERGTSGFSGELFF
cdr3_nt: TGTGCCACCAGTGAACGGGGGACTAGCGGGTTCTCCGGGGAGCTGTTTTTT

d_call: .
v_call: TRBV27
clone_size: few
j_call: TRBJ2-3
cdr3_aa: CASSSPARAQYF
cdr3_nt: TGTGCCAGCAGTTCGCCAGCCCGGGCGCAGTATTTT

d_call: TRBD1
v_call: TRBV5-1
clone_size: .
j_call: TRBJ1-4
cdr3_aa: CASSLGQPYATNEKLFF
cdr3_nt: TGCGCCAGCAGCCTGGGACAGCCATATGCAACTAATGAAAAACTGTTTTTT

d_call: .
v_call: TRBV4-1
clone_size: .
j_call: TRBJ1-2
cdr3_aa: CASSQETTGYGYTF
cdr3_nt: TGCGCCAGCAGCCAAGAGACGACGGGTTATGGCTACACCTTC

d_call: TRBD1
v_call: TRBV30
clone_size: .
j_call: TRBJ1-5
cdr3_aa: CAWSASWDRGPQPQHF
cdr3_nt: TGTGCCTGGAGTGCCTCGTGGGACAGGGGCCCTCAGCCCCAGCATTTT

d_call: .
v_call: TRBV29-1
clone_size: many
j_call: TRBJ1-2
cdr3_aa: CSVVLLGGRLEGYTF
cdr3_nt: TGCAGCGTTGTCTTATTGGGGGGGCGATTGGAGGGCTACACCTTC

d_call: .
v_call: TRBV12-3/TRBV12-4
clone_size: .
j_call: TRBJ1-4
cdr3_aa: CASTQEAGASEKLFF
cdr3_nt: TGTGCCAGCACCCAAGAGGCAGGGGCGAGTGAAAAACTGTTTTTT

d_call: TRBD2
v_call: TRBV7-2
clone_size: few
j_call: TRBJ2-1
cdr3_aa: CASSLWLAGYEQFF
cdr3_nt: TGTGCCAGCAGCTTATGGCTAGCGGGTTATGAGCAGTTCTTC

d_call: .
v_call: TRBV3-1
clone_size: .
j_call: TRBJ2-6
cdr3_aa: CASSTVLSGANVLTF
cdr3_nt: TGTGCCAGCAGTACGGTGCTCTCTGGGGCCAACGTCCTGACTTTC

d_call: .
v_call: TRBV7-2
clone_size: .
j_call: TRBJ2-2
cdr3_aa: CASSLGGRTTGELFF
cdr3_nt: TGTGCCAGCAGCTTAGGGGGGCGTACCACCGGGGAGCTGTTTTTT

d_call: TRBD2
v_call: TRBV12-3/TRBV12-4
clone_size: many
j_call: TRBJ2-5
cdr3_aa: CASISGLAGETQYF
cdr3_nt: TGTGCCAGCATTTCGGGGCTAGCGGGAGAGACCCAGTACTTC

d_call: .
v_call: TRBV6-1
clone_size: .
j_call: TRBJ1-1
cdr3_aa: CASSETAMLEAFF
cdr3_nt: TGTGCCAGCAGTGAAACAGCGATGCTTGAAGCTTTCTTT

d_call: .
v_call: TRBV3-1
clone_size: few
j_call: TRBJ1-1
cdr3_aa: CASSRPLGMNTEAFF
cdr3_nt: TGTGCCAGCAGCCGACCACTAGGGATGAACACTGAAGCTTTCTTT

d_call: .
v_call: TRBV20-1
clone_size: few
j_call: TRBJ2-7
cdr3_aa: CSALGRSALEQYF
cdr3_nt: TGCAGTGCCCTGGGCCGATCAGCCCTCGAGCAGTACTTC

d_call: .
v_call: TRBV5-1
clone_size: .
j_call: TRBJ2-5
cdr3_aa: CASREGATPQETQYF
cdr3_nt: TGCGCCAGCAGGGAGGGGGCTACCCCCCAAGAGACCCAGTACTTC

d_call: TRBD2
v_call: TRBV12-3/TRBV12-4
clone_size: many
j_call: TRBJ2-1
cdr3_aa: CASSLSRPGLAGELNEQFF
cdr3_nt: TGTGCCAGCAGTCTTTCGCGTCCGGGACTAGCGGGGGAGCTCAATGAGCAGTTCTTC

d_call: .
v_call: TRBV6-1
clone_size: .
j_call: TRBJ2-1
cdr3_aa: CASRSGTSTYNEQFF
cdr3_nt: TGTGCCAGCAGAAGCGGGACAAGCACATACAATGAGCAGTTCTTC

d_call: TRBD1
v_call: TRBV7-2
clone_size: .
j_call: TRBJ2-4
cdr3_aa: CASSLPGGVKNIQYF
cdr3_nt: TGTGCCAGCAGCTTACCAGGGGGCGTCAAAAACATTCAGTACTTC

d_call: .
v_call: TRBV25-1
clone_size: .
j_call: TRBJ1-3
cdr3_aa: CASSEAGYGNTIYF
cdr3_nt: TGTGCCAGCAGTGAAGCAGGGTATGGAAACACCATATATTTT

d_call: .
v_call: TRBV27
clone_size: .
j_call: TRBJ2-3
cdr3_aa: CASSQNAGRDTQCF
cdr3_nt: TGTGCCAGCAGTCAAAACGCCGGTAGGGATACGCAGTGTTTT

d_call: .
v_call: TRBV5-1
clone_size: .
j_call: TRBJ2-5
cdr3_aa: CASRGHPELAQYF
cdr3_nt: TGCGCCAGCAGGGGACACCCAGAACTCGCGCAGTACTTC

d_call: .
v_call: TRBV28
clone_size: many
j_call: TRBJ2-3
cdr3_aa: CASSPAGFGGSTDTQYF
cdr3_nt: TGTGCCAGCAGCCCCGCCGGGTTCGGGGGTAGCACAGATACGCAGTATTTT

d_call: .
v_call: TRBV5-1
clone_size: few
j_call: TRBJ2-3
cdr3_aa: CASSLMGSDTQYF
cdr3_nt: TGCGCCAGCAGCTTGATGGGATCAGATACGCAGTATTTT

d_call: .
v_call: TRBV9
clone_size: .
j_call: TRBJ2-1
cdr3_aa: CASSVDGTVGYNEQFF
cdr3_nt: TGTGCCAGCAGCGTAGATGGGACGGTGGGATACAATGAGCAGTTCTTC